This TCR beta chain was identified in a study of B cell selection in AIRE deficiency. Conventional CD4 T cells were sorted as CD4+CD127+ cells. The CDR3 contains 14 residues. With V trimmed by 7 bases and J by 5 bases, 8 bases remained unmatched. Germline lookup yields CDR1 WSHSY and CDR2 SAAADI. Source study methods: Conventional T cell pools: 95,000 to 120,000 distinct patient, fewer than 1.5x10^5 donor TCRbeta sequences. Profiling relied on immunoSEQ multiplex PCR, and the TCRdb table lists in-frame clones only, not all of them. V and J calls and clone size come straight from that table; D and trimming were deduced from the DNA. Found here are about 25,000 clones, roughly 96% of them singletons; the top ten hold 0.2% to 0.3%.

Sequencing used CD4+CD127+ conventional T cells sorted from PBMCs. The chain is built from TRBV10-2 and TRBJ2-1; 7 bases are shared with TRBD1. The receptor's source is a human donor in good health. Here the CDR3 reads CASTGGQADNEQFF. The CDR3 DNA reads as TGCGCCAGCACCGGTGGACAGGCGGACAATGAGCAGTTCTTC.